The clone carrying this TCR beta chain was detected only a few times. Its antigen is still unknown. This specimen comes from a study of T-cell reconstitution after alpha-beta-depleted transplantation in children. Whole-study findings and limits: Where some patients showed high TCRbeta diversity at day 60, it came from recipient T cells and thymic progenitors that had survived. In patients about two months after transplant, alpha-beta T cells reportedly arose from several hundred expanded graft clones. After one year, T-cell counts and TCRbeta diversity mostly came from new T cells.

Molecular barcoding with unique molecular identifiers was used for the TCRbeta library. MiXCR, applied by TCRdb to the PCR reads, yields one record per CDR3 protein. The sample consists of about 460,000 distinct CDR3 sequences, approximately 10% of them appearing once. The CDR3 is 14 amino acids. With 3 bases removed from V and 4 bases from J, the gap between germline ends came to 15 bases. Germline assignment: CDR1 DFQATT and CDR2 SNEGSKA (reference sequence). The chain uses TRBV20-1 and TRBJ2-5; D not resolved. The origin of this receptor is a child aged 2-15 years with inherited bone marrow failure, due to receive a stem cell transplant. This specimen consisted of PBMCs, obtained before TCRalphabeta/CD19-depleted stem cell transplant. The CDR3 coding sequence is TGCAGTGCTAGGACGGTCCGTCGTCGAGAGACCCAGTACTTC. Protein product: CSARTVRRRETQYF.